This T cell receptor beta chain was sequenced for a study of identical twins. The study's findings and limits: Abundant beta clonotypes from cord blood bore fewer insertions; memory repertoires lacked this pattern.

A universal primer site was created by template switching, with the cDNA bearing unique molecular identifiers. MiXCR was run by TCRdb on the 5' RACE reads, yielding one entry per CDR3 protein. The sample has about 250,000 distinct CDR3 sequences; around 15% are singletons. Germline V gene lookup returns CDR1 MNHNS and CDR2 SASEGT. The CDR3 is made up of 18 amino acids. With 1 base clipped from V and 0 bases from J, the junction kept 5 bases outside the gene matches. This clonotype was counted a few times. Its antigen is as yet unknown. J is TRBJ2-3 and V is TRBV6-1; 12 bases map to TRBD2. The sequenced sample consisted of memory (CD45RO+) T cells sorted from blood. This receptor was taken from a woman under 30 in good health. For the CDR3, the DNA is TGTGCCAGCAGTGAAGGAACTAGCGGGGGGCCTAGCACAGATACGCAGTATTTT. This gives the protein CASSEGTSGGPSTDTQYF.